A selection of T cell receptor beta chains follows, all from one sample in a study of OX40 agonist ivuxolimab in advanced cancers. This table comes from immunoSEQ multiplex PCR, and its TCRdb copy is limited to in-frame clones, with some not included. The sample has fewer than 40,000 clones, just under 75% seen once. Sequences were derived from CD4+ or CD8+ T cells sorted from blood, sampled in a trial of the OX40 agonist ivuxolimab. The source of these receptors is an adult with an advanced solid tumor such as melanoma, head and neck, liver or kidney cancer. The CDR3 runs from the conserved cysteine through the conserved F or W.

TRBV6-6	TRBJ2-7	CASSHSMRDYEQYF
TRBV28	TRBJ1-2	CASSSPGQDGYTF
TRBV21-1	TRBJ1-4	CASSRDRTPTNEKLFF
TRBV5-7	TRBJ1-1	CASSLALGTEAFF
TRBV25-1	TRBJ2-6	CASSESPGGNVLTF
TRBV7-2	TRBJ1-2	CASSPSEAYGYTF
TRBV6-5	TRBJ1-1	CASSHRDRPSEAFF
TRBV19	TRBJ2-7	CASATEQYF
TRBV5-1	TRBJ2-3	CASSPDGRGRADTQYF
TRBV6-1	TRBJ1-2	CASSEMGGGGTIYGYTF
TRBV6-1	TRBJ1-5	CASSVGSSNQPQHF
TRBV14	TRBJ1-1	CASSQEGKVPEAFF
TRBV30	TRBJ2-1	CAWSVGTSGGAQQFF
TRBV4-1	TRBJ2-2	CASSQGDGELFF
TRBV19	TRBJ1-1	CASSDRVNTEAFF
TRBV30	TRBJ1-2	CAWTQGGNYGYTF
TRBV9	TRBJ2-5	CASSVATGGRETQYF
TRBV2	TRBJ1-4	CASNLPGQGGEKLFF
TRBV5-1	TRBJ2-2	CASSLAAGLGAGELFF
TRBV19	TRBJ2-5	CASSPDRETQYF
TRBV5-1	TRBJ1-2	CASSLAAGGNTYGYTF
TRBV7-9	TRBJ1-1	CASSLNAGQGEAFF
TRBV2	TRBJ1-5	CASSEDLYGEINQPQHF
TRBV5-1	TRBJ2-7	CASSLRGVYEQYF
TRBV7-2	TRBJ1-1	CASSFTGQGLRDTEAFF
TRBV2	TRBJ1-5	CASSDGGAQHF
TRBV5-6	TRBJ2-7	CASSPGQPHEQYF
TRBV25-1	TRBJ1-6	CASGLGGKGSPLHF
TRBV5-1	TRBJ1-5	CASSPGNGWNQPQHF
TRBV5-1	TRBJ1-1	CASSLIAGGTNTEAFF
TRBV5-4	TRBJ1-2	CASSLVTGANYGYTF
TRBV4-1	TRBJ2-7	CASSLDDSSGDYEQYF
TRBV27	TRBJ2-1	CASSLYRGDEQFF